This T cell receptor (beta chain) originates from a study of graft-versus-host responses after intestinal transplantation. Across the whole study: Anti-thymocyte globulin induction, then tacrolimus and steroids for 3 to 4 years, went to all recipients.

Of note for this clone: Its antigen is still unknown.

Sequencing used immunoSEQ multiplex PCR; TCRdb keeps in-frame clones, though not all of them. Among almost 55,000 clones listed, about 89% were seen once. Germline CDR1 SGHRS, CDR2 YFSETQ. This CDR3 spans 12 amino acids. The V end was cut by 4 bases, the J end by 6 bases, with 10 bases between. Study-wide points: The highest levels of circulating GvH clones went along with early declines in HvG clones after transplant. Patients with graft-donor T cell macrochimerism had high graft-versus-host to host-versus-graft clonal ratios in allografts. GvH clones occurred in recipient marrow; some first appeared in ileum or blood.

The sequence came from a human patient who received an intestinal transplant, so some T cells may come from the graft donor. The chain has TRBV5-1 and TRBJ1-2, with D possibly being TRBD1 (6 bases). The sequencing here drew on PBMCs, taken roughly 660 days after intestinal transplant. In DNA form, the CDR3 reads TGCGCCAGCAGCCGGGACAACGATGGCTACACCTTC. Translating it yields CASSRDNDGYTF.